The entry that follows covers one T cell receptor beta chain sequence. Its antigen remains unknown. The PCR ran on 60 Vbeta and 13 Jbeta primers. The method was immunoSEQ multiplex PCR; TCRdb's version includes in-frame clones alone and lacks a portion of them. The table records 50,000 to 65,000 clones, 70% to 80% of them present only once. This entry belongs to a study of cytomegalovirus exposure and HLA in healthy donors. Study-level points and caveats: A later analysis found that most CMV-associated TCR beta chains appeared HLA-restricted. Many donors carried some public TCRs, although rarity characterized most TCR sequences. A link between a missense DCLRE1C variant and TCR beta V- and J-gene trimming emerged from a later analysis.

Healthy bone marrow donors made up the cohort. The CDR3 runs to 13 residues. Germline lookup yields CDR1 LGHNT and CDR2 FRNRAP. Trimming removed 6 bases at V and 1 base at J, with 9 bases between. The sample comprised PBMCs. This receptor was obtained from a man in his forties or fifties in good health and CMV-seropositive. The chain joins TRBV12-5 to TRBJ1-1; no clear D gene. CDR3 protein: CASGQTQNTEAFF. CDR3 nucleotide sequence: TGTGCTAGTGGACAAACCCAGAACACTGAAGCTTTCTTT. The entire variable domain, with the rest obtained from reference TRBV12-5 and TRBJ1-1, is as follows: DARVTQTPRHKVTEMGQEVTMRCQPILGHNTVFWYRQTMMQGLELLAYFRNRAPLDDSGMPKDRFSAEMPDATLATLKIQPSEPRDSAVYFCASGQTQNTEAFFGQGTRLTVV.